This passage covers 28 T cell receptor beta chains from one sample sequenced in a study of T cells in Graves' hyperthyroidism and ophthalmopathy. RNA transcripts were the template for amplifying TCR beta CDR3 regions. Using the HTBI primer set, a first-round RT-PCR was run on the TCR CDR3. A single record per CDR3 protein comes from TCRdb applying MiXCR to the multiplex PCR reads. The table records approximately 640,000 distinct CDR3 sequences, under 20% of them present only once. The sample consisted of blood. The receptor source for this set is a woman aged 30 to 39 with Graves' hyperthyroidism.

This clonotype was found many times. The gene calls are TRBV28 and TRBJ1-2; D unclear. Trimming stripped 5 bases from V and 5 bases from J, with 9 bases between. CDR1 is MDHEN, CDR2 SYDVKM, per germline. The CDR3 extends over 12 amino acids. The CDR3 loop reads CASSSFTYGYTF. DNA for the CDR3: TGTGCCAGCAGTAGTTTTACTTATGGCTACACCTTC.

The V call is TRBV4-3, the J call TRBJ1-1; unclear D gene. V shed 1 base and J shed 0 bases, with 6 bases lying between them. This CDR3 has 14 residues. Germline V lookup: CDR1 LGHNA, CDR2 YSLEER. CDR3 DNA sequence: TGCGCCAGCAGCCAAGGACGGTTGAACACTGAAGCTTTCTTT. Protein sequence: CASSQGRLNTEAFF.

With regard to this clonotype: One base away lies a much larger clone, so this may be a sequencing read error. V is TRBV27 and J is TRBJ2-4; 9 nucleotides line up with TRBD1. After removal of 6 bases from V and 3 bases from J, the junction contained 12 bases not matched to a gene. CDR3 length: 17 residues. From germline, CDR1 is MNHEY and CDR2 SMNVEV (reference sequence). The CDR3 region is CASSTNRGRLVKNIQYF. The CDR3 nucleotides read TGTGCCAGCAGCACTAACAGGGGGCGACTAGTCAAAAACATTCAGTACTTC.

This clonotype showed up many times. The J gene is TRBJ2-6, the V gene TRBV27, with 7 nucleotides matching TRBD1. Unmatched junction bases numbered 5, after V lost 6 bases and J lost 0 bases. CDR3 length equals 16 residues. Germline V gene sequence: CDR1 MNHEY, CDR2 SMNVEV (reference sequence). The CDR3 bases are TGTGCCAGCAGACCCGGGACAGTCTCTGGGGCCAACGTCCTGACTTTC. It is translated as CASRPGTVSGANVLTF.

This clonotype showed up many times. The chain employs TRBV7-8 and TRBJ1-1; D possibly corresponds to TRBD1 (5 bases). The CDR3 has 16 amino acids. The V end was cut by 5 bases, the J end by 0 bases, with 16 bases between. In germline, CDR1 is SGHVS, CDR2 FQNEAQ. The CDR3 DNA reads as TGTGCCAGCAGCCGGGGGACGGCGGGGTTGAACACTGAAGCTTTCTTT. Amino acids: CASSRGTAGLNTEAFF.

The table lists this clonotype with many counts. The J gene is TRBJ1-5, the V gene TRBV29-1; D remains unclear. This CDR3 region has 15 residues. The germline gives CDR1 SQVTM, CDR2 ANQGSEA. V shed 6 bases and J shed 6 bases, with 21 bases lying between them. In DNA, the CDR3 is TGCAGCGTCCTTACCGGGCTCGGCCGAGGTCAGCCCCAGCATTTT. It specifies CSVLTGLGRGQPQHF.

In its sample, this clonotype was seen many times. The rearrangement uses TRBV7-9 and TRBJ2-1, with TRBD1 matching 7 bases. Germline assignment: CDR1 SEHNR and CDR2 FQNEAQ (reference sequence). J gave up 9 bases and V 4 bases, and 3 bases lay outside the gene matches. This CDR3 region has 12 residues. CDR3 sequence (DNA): TGTGCCAGCAGCTCGAGGGGGCGTGAGCAGTTCTTC. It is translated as CASSSRGREQFF.

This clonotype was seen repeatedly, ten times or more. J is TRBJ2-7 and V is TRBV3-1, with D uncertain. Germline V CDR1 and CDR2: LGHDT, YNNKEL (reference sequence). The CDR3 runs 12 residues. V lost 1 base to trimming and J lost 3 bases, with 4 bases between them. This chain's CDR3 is CASSQGIYEQYF. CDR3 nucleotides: TGTGCCAGCAGCCAAGGGATCTACGAGCAGTACTTC.

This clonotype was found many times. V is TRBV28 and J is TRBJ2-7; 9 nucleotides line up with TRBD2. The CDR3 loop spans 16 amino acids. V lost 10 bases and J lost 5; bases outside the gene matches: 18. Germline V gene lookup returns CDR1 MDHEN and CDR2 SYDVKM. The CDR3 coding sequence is TGTGCCACCTCTAGTTCGCAACGGACTAGCGTGGACGAGCAGTACTTC. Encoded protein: CATSSSQRTSVDEQYF.

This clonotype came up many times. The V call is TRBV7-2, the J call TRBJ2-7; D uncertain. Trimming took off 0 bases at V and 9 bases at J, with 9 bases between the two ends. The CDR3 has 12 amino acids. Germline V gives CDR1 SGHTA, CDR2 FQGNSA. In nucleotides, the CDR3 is TGTGCCAGCAGCTTAGCGGGGTTCGGGCAGTACTTC. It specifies CASSLAGFGQYF. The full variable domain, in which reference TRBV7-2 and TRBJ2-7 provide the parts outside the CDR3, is GAGVSQSPSNKVTEKGKDVELRCDPISGHTALYWYRQSLGQGLEFLIYFQGNSAPDKSGLPSDRFSAERTGGSVSTLTIQRTQQEDSAVYLCASSLAGFGQYFGPGTRLTVT.

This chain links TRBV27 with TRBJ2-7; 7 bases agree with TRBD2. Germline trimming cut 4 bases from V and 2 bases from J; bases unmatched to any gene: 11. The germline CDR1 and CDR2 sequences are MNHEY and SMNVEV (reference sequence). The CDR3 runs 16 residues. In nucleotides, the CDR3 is TGTGCCAGCAGTTGGGGTCTAGCGGCGTTTCCCTACGAGCAGTACTTC. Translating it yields CASSWGLAAFPYEQYF.

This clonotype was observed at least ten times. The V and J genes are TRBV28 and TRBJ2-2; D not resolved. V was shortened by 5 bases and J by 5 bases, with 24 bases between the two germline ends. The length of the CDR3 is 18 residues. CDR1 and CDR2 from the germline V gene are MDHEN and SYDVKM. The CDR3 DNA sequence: TGTGCCAGCAGTCCCCCCATCCGGCACCTAGAACTTACCGGGGAGCTGTTTTTT. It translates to CASSPPIRHLELTGELFF.

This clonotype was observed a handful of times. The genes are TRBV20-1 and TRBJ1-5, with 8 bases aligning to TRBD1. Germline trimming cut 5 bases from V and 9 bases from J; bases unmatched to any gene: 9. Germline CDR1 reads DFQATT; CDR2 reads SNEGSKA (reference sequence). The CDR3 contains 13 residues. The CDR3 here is CSAEQTGAGPQHF. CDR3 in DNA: TGCAGTGCTGAGCAGACAGGGGCCGGGCCCCAGCATTTT.

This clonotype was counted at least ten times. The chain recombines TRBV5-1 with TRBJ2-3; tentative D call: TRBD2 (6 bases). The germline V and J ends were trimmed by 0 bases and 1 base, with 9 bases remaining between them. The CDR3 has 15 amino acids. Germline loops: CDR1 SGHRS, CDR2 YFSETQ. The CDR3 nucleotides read TGCGCCAGCAGCTTGGACGGGACTGGCACAGATACGCAGTATTTT. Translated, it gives CASSLDGTGTDTQYF. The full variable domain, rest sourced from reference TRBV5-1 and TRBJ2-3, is KAGVTQTPRYLIKTRGQQVTLSCSPISGHRSVSWYQQTPGQGLQFLFEYFSETQRNKGNFPGRFSGRQFSNSRSEMNVSTLELGDSALYLCASSLDGTGTDTQYFGPGTRLTVL.

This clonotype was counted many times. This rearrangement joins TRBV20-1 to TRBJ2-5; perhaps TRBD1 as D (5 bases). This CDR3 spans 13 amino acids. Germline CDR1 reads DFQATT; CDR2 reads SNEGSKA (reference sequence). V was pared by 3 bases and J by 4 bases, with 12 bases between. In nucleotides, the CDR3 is TGCAGTGCTAGTGAGACAGCTCCAGAGACCCAGTACTTC. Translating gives CSASETAPETQYF.

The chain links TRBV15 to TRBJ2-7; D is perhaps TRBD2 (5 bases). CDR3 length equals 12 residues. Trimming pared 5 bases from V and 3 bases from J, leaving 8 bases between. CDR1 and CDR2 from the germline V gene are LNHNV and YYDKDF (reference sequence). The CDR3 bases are TGTGCCACCAGCCAAGGACTCTACGAGCAGTACTTC. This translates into CATSQGLYEQYF.

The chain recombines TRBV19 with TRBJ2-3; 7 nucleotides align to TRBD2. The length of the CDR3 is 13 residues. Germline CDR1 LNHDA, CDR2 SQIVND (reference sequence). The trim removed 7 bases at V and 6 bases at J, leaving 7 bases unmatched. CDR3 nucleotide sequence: TGTGCCAGTAATGGGGGAGGGAAGGATACGCAGTATTTT. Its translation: CASNGGGKDTQYF.

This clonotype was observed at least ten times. The CDR3, as DNA: TGTGCCAGCAGCCCCCGAGTGTTGAACACTGAAGCTTTCTTT. Protein: CASSPRVLNTEAFF. The chain is built from TRBV7-2 and TRBJ1-1; D uncertain. The V end was cut by 5 bases, the J end by 0 bases, with 10 bases between. This CDR3 spans 14 amino acids. Per the germline V gene, CDR1 is SGHTA and CDR2 is FQGNSA.

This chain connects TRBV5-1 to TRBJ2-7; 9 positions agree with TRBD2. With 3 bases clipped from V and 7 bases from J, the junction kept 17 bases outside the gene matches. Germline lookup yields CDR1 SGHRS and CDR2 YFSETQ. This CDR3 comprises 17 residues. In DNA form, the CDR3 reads TGCGCCAGCAGCTGGGAACCGGGACTAGCTAGTTCGGGGGAGCAGTACTTC. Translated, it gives CASSWEPGLASSGEQYF.

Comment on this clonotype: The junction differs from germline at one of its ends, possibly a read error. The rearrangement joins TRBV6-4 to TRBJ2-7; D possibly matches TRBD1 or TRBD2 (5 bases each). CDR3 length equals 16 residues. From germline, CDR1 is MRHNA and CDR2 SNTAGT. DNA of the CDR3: TGTGCCAGCAGTTACTCTGGGGGTACGGTAGTATACGAGCAGTACTTC. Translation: CASSYSGGTVVYEQYF.

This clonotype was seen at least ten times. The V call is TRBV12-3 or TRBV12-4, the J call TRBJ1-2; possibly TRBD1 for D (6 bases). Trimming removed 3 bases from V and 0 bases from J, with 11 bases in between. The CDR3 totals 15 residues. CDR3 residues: CASSFNAGANYGYTF. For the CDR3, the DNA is TGTGCCAGCAGTTTTAACGCAGGGGCTAACTATGGCTACACCTTC.

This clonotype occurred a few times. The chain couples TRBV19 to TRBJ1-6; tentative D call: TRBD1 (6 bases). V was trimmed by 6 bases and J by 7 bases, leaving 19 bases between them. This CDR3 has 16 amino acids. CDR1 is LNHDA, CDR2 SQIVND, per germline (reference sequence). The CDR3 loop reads CASRWTASRGNSPLHF. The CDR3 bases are TGTGCCAGTAGGTGGACAGCATCTCGCGGAAATTCACCCCTCCACTTT.

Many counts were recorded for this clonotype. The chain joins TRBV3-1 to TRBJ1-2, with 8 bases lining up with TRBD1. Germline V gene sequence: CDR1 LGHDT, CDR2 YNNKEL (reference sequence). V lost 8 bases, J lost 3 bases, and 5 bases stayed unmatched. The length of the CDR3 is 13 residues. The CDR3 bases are TGTGCCAGCTCACCGACAGGGGACTATGGCTACACCTTC. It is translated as CASSPTGDYGYTF.

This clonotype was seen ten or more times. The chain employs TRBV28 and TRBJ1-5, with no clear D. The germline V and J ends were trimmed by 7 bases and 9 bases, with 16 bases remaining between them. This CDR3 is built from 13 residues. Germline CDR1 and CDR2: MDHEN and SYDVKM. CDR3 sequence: CASTLSFSGPQHF. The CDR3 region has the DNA TGTGCCAGCACTCTATCCTTTTCGGGGCCCCAGCATTTT.

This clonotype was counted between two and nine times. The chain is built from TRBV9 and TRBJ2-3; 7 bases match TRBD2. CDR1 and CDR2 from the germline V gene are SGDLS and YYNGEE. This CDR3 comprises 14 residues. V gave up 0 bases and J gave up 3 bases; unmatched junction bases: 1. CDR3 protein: CASSVGSGTDTQYF. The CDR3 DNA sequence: TGTGCCAGCAGCGTAGGTAGCGGGACAGATACGCAGTATTTT.

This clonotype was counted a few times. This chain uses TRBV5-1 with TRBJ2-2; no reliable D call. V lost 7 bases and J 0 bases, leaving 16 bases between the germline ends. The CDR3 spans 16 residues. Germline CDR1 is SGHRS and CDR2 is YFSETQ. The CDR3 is CASSLQTSANTGELFF. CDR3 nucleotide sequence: TGCGCCAGCTCCTTACAAACATCCGCGAACACCGGGGAGCTGTTTTTT.

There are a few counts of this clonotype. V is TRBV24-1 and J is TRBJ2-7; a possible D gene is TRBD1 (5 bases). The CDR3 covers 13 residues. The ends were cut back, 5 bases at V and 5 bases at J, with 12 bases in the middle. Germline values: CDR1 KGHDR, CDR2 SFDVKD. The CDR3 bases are TGTGCCACCAGTGTTCCAGGGTCGAACGAGCAGTACTTC. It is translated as CATSVPGSNEQYF.

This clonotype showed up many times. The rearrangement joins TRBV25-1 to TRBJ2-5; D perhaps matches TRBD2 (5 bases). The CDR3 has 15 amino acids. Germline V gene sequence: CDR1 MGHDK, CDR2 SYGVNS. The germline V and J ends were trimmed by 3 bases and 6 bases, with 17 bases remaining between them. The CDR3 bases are TGTGCCAGCAGTGACGGTCTCTACGCCGGGAAGACCCAGTACTTC. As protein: CASSDGLYAGKTQYF. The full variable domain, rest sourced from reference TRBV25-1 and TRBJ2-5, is EADIYQTPRYLVIGTGKKITLECSQTMGHDKMYWYQQDPGMELHLIHYSYGVNSTEKGDLSSESTVSRIRTEHFPLTLESARPSHTSQYLCASSDGLYAGKTQYFGPGTRLLVL.